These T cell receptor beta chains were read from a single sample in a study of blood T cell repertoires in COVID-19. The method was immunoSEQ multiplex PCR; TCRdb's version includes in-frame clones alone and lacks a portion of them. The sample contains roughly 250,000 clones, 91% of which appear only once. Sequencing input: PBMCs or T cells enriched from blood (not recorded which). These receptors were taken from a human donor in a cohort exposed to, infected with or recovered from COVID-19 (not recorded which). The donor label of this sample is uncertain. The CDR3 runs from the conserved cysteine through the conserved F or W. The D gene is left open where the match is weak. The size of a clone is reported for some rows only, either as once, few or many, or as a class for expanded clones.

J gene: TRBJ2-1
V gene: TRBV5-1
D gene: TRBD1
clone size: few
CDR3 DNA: TGCGCCAGCAGTCCGGGACAGGAGTACTACAATGAGCAGTTCTTC
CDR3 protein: CASSPGQEYYNEQFF

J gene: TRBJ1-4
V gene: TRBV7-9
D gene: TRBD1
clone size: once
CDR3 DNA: TGTGCCAGCAGCCTTTCAAGACAGGGATGGGGTGAAAAACTGTTTTTT
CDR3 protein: CASSLSRQGWGEKLFF

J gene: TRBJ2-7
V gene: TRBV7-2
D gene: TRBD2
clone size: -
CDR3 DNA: TGTGCCAGCAGCTTAGGCGGGGGGTCCGCCTACGAGCAGTACTTC
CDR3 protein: CASSLGGGSAYEQYF

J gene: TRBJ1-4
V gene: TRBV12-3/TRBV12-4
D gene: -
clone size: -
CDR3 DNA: TGTGCCAGCAGTTTTGGGGGGGGTGGAAAACTGTTTTTT
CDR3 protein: CASSFGGGGKLFF

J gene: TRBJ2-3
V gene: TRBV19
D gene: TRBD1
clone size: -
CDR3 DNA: TGTGCCAGTAGGACAGGGACCGATACGCAGTATTTT
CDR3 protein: CASRTGTDTQYF

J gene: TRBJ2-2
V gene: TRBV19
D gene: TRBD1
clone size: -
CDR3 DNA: TGTGCCACAATAGACAGGGCGAACACCGGGGAGCTGTTTTTT
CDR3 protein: CATIDRANTGELFF

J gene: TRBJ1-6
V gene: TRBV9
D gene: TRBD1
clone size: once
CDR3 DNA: TGTGCCAGCAGCCCCCGAGGGGGACAGACTAATTCACCCCTCCACTTT
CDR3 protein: CASSPRGGQTNSPLHF

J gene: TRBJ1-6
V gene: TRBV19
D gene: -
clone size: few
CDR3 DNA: TGTGCCAGTAGTCCGCCGGCAGGGGACAATTCACCCCTCCACTTT
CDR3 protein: CASSPPAGDNSPLHF

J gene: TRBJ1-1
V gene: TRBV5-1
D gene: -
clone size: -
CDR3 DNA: TGCGCCAGCAGCTTTGACACCCGGGAAGCTTTCTTT
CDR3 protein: CASSFDTREAFF

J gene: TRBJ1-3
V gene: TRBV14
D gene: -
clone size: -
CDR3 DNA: TGTGCCAGCAGCGCGGCAAACACCATATATTTT
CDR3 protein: CASSAANTIYF

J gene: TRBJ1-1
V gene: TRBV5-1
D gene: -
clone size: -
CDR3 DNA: TGCGCCAGCAGCTTGGCCAGGGTTGGTATGAACACTGAAGCTTTCTTT
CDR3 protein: CASSLARVGMNTEAFF

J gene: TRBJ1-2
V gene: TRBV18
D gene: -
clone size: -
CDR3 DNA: TGTGCCAGCTCCACAGACATGCCGGTTAACTATGGCTACACCTTC
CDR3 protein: CASSTDMPVNYGYTF

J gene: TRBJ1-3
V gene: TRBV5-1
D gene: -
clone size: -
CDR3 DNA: TGCGCCAGCAGACCGGACAGTCCTGGAAACACCATATATTTT
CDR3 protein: CASRPDSPGNTIYF

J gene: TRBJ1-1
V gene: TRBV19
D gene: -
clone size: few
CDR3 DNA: TGTGCCAGTAGGGTTAAGGGGGGGGCCTTTATCACTGAAGCTTTCTTT
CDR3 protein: CASRVKGGAFITEAFF

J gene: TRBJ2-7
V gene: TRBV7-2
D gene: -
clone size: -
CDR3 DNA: TGTGCCAGCAGCTTAGCCGCGGGGATCAGCTACGAGCAGTACTTC
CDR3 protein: CASSLAAGISYEQYF

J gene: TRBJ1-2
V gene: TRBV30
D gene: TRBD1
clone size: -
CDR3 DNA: TGTGCCTGGACTAGACAGGGGTATTATGGCTACACCTTC
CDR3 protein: CAWTRQGYYGYTF

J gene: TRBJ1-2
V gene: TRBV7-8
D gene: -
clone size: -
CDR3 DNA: TGTGCCAGCAGCTTAGGCAGATGGGGGGGGAACTATGGCTACACCTTC
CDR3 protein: CASSLGRWGGNYGYTF

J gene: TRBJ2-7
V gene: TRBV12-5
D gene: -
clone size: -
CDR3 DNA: TGTGCTAGTGGTTTGGTAACGGGAAGGGCCTACGAGCAGTACTTC
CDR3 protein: CASGLVTGRAYEQYF

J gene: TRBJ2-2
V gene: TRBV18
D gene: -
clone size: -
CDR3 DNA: TGTGCCAGCTCACCACAGGAGTGGGTCACCGGGGAGCTGTTTTTT
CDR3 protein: CASSPQEWVTGELFF

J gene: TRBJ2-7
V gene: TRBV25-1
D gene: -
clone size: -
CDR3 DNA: TGTGCCAGCAGTGACGTGAGGGGGACCTACGAGCAGTACTTC
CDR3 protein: CASSDVRGTYEQYF

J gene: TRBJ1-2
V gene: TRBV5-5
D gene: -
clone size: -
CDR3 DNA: TGTGCCAGCTATCGCCCAGGGGCTAACTATGGCTACACCTTC
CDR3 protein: CASYRPGANYGYTF

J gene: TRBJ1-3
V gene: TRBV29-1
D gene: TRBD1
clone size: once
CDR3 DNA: TGCAGCGTAGGACAGGGCTCTGGAAACACCATATATTTT
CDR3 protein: CSVGQGSGNTIYF

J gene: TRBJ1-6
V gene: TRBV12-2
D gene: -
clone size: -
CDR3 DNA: TGTGCAAGTCTCAGATGGGGACAGACCCTTTCACCCCTCCACTTT
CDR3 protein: CASLRWGQTLSPLHF

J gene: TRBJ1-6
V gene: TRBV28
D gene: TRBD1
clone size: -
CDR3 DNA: TGTGCCAGCAGCCCCAGGGGGAGCTCGAATTCACCCCTCCACTTT
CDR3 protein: CASSPRGSSNSPLHF

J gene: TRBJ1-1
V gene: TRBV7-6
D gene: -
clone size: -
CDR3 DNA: TGTGCCAGCAGCCTACACGACCCGGGACACGAGAACACTGAAGCTTTCTTT
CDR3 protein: CASSLHDPGHENTEAFF

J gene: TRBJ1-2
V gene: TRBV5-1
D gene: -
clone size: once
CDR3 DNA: TGCGCCAGCAGCTTGGCGGGGGACGATGGCTACACCTTC
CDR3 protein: CASSLAGDDGYTF

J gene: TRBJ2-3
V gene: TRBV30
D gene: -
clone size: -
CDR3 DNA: TGTGCCTGGAGTCTGGGCGGGGGCACAGATACGCAGTATTTT
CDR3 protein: CAWSLGGGTDTQYF

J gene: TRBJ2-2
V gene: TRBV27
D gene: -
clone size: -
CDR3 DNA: TGTGCCAGCAGTTCCCTTATCGGGGAGCTGTTTTTT
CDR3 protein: CASSSLIGELFF

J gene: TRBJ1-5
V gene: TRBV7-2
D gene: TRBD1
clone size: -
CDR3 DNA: TGTGCCAGCAGCCCAAGGGACAGTGGTCAGCCCCAGCATTTT
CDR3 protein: CASSPRDSGQPQHF

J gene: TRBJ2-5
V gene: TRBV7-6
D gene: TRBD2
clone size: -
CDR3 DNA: TGTGCCAGCAGCTCGACTAGCGGGGGGGGAGAGACCCAGTACTTC
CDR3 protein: CASSSTSGGGETQYF

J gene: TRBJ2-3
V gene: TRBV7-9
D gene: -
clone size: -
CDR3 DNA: TGTGCCAGCAGCCCCCCCGCAGGGTCAGATACGCAGTATTTT
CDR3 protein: CASSPPAGSDTQYF

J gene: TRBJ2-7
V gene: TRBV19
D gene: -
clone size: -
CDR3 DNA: TGTGCCAGTAGTCCGATAGCGGAGGCCTACGAGCAGTACTTC
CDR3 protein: CASSPIAEAYEQYF

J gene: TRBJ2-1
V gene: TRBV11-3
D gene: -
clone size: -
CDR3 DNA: TGTGCCAGCAGCTCCCAGGGTGGGGGGGCTTCCTACAATGAGCAGTTCTTC
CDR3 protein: CASSSQGGGASYNEQFF

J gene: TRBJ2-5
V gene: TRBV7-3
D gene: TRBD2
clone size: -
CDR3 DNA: TGTGCCAGCAGCTTCTCGGTAGCGGGGGGGCAGGAGACCCAGTACTTC
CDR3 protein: CASSFSVAGGQETQYF

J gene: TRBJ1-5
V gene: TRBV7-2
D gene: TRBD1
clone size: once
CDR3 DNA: TGTGCCAGCAGCCCCGGACAGGGGCGCAATCAGCCCCAGCATTTT
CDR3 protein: CASSPGQGRNQPQHF

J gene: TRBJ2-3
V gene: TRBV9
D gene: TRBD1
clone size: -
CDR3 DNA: TGTGCCAGCAGCGTAGAGGACAGGGGAAGCACAGATACGCAGTATTTT
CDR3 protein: CASSVEDRGSTDTQYF

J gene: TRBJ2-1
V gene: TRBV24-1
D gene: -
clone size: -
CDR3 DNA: TGTGCCACCAGTGGCCTGAATAGAGACAATGAGCAGTTCTTC
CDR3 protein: CATSGLNRDNEQFF

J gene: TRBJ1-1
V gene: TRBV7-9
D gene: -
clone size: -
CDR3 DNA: TGTGCCAGCAGTGCCAAGGAGGGTGGTGAAGCTTTCTTT
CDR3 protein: CASSAKEGGEAFF

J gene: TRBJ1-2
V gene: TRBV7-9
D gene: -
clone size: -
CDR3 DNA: TGTGCCAGCAGCTTATCGACAGAGACTAACTATGGCTACACCTTC
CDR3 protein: CASSLSTETNYGYTF

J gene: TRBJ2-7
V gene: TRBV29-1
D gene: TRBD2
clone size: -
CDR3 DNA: TGCAGCGTTGCGACTAGCGGGGGGACCTACGAGCAGTACTTC
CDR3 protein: CSVATSGGTYEQYF

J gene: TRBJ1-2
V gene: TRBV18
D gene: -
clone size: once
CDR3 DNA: TGTGCCAGCTCTCCCAAGGGAGGCGGGATTGAGGGCTACACCTTC
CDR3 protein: CASSPKGGGIEGYTF

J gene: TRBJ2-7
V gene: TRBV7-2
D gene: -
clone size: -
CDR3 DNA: TGTGCCAGCAGCTTACGACCTGGAGACGAGCAGTACTTC
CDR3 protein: CASSLRPGDEQYF

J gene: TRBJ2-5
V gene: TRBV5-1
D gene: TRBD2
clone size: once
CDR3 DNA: TGCGCCAGCAGCTTGGCCCGCGGTACTAGCGGGGGGGGAAAGGGAGAGACCCAGTACTTC
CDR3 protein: CASSLARGTSGGGKGETQYF

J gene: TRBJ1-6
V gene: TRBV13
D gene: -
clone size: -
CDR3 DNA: TGTGCCAGCAGCTTAAGGGTGGCGGCCGGCCAGGGGTTTTCCTATAATTCACCCCTCCACTTT
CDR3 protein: CASSLRVAAGQGFSYNSPLHF

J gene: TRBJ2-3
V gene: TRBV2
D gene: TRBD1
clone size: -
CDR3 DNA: TGTGCCAGCACGAGGGACAGGGTCACAGATACGCAGTATTTT
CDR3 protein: CASTRDRVTDTQYF

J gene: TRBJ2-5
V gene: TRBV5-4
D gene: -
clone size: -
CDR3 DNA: TGTGCCAGCAGCGGGTATCAGGAAGCCCAGTACTTC
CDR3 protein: CASSGYQEAQYF

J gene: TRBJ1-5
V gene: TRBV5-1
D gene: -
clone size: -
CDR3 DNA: TGCGCCAGCAGCTTGGGGCCAGGCCAACAGCCCCAGCATTTT
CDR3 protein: CASSLGPGQQPQHF

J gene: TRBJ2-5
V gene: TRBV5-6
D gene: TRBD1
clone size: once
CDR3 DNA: TGTGCCAGCAGCTGGAAGTCGGACAGGGGGCCATTACGGGAGACCCAGTACTTC
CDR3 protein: CASSWKSDRGPLRETQYF

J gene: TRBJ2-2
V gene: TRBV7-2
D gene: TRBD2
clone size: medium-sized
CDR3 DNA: TGTGCCAGCAGCTACCCCGGACTAGCGAACACCGGGGAGCTGTTTTTT
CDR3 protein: CASSYPGLANTGELFF

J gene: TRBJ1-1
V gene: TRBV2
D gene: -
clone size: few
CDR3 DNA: TGTGCCAGCAGTTTCGAGCCCAGGGAGGACACTGAAGCTTTCTTT
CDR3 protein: CASSFEPREDTEAFF

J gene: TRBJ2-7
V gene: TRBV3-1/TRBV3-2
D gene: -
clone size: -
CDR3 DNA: TGTGCCAGCAGTCGCCAGGGGTCCTACGAGCAGTACTTC
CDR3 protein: CASSRQGSYEQYF

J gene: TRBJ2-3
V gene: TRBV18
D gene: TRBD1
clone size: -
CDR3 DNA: TGTGCCAGCTCATCAACAACCGGGACAGGGCCTCCAGATACGCAGTATTTT
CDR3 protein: CASSSTTGTGPPDTQYF

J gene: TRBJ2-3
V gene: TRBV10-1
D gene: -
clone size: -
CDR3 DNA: TGCGCCAGCAGTGACCCCGGGACTACAGATACGCAGTATTTT
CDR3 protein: CASSDPGTTDTQYF

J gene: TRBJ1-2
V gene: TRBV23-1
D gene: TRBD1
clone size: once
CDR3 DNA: TGCGCCATTAAGGCCGGACAGGGAGGTGGCTACACCTTC
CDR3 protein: CAIKAGQGGGYTF

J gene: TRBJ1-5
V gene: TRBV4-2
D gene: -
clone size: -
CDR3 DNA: TGTGCCAGCAGCCAAGATAGGAGAACCTATCAGCCCCAGCATTTT
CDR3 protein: CASSQDRRTYQPQHF

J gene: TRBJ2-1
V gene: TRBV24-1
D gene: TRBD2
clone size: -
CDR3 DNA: TGTGCCACCAGTGAAGGGACTAGCGGACTTGAGCAGTTCTTC
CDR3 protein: CATSEGTSGLEQFF